This T cell receptor (beta chain) was captured in a study of blood T cells in healthy people across ages. For this clonotype: The antigen remains undetermined.

It was with a sample-barcoded 5' primer and a J-beta primer mix that a second PCR of about 6 to 11 cycles was run. Using its own MiXCR run on the 5' RACE reads, TCRdb lists one record per CDR3 protein. The data show around 1.7 million distinct CDR3 sequences, approximately 28% seen once. Study observations and caveats: Changes in expanded clonotypes were possibly confounded, as the CMV status of donors was unknown.

Material: blood. The TCR sequence derives from a woman in her thirties in good health.

The CDR3 DNA is TGCAGTGCTAGAGATCCACTAGCGCAAAACAATGAGCAGTTCTTC. The encoded protein is CSARDPLAQNNEQFF. The rearrangement links TRBV20-1 to TRBJ2-1; 7 bases map to TRBD2. J lost 5 bases, V lost 0 bases, and 7 bases had no gene match. Germline V gives CDR1 DFQATT, CDR2 SNEGSKA (reference sequence). This CDR3 contains 15 residues.